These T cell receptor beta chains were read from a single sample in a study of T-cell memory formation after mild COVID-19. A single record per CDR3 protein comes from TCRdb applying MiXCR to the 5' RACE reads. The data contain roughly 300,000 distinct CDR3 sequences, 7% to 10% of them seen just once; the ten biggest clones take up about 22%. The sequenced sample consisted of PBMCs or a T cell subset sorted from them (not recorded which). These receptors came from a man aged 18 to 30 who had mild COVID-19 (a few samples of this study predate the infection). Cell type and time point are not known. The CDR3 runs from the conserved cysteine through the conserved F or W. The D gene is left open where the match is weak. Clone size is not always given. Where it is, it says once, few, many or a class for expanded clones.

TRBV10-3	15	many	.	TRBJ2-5	TGTGCCATCAGTGAGTCGGGGCACCACTTAGAGACCCAGTACTTC	CAISESGHHLETQYF
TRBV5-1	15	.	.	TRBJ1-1	TGCGCCAGCAGCGGGGGGGGCTCCATGAACACTGAAGCTTTCTTT	CASSGGGSMNTEAFF
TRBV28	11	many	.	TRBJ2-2	TGTGCCAGCACCCGAACCGGGGAGCTGTTTTTT	CASTRTGELFF
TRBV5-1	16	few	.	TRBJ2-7	TGCGCCAGCAGCTTGACGGATTTTGGGTTCTCCCGCGAGCAGTACTTC	CASSLTDFGFSREQYF
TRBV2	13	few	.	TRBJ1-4	TGTGCCAGCAGGGTAGACATATCTGAAAAACTGTTTTTT	CASRVDISEKLFF
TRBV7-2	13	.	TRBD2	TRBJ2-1	TGTGCCAGCAGCTTGGGACTAGATCGTGAGCAGTTCTTC	CASSLGLDREQFF
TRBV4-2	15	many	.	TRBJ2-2	TGTGCCAGCAGCCGGCCGGGGCGAGAAACCGGGGAGCTGTTTTTT	CASSRPGRETGELFF
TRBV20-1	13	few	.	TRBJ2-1	TGCAGTGCTAACAGGGTTGGGTACAATGAGCAGTTCTTC	CSANRVGYNEQFF
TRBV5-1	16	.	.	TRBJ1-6	TGCGCCAGCGCCTGGAAATTTTGGACCGAGGAAACACCCCTCCACTTT	CASAWKFWTEETPLHF
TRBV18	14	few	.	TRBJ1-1	TGTGCCAGCTCACTAACAGGGTCGAACACTGAAGCTTTCTTT	CASSLTGSNTEAFF
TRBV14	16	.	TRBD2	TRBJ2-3	TGTGCCAGCAGCCATCCCGGGACTAACCCCACAGATACGCAGTATTTT	CASSHPGTNPTDTQYF
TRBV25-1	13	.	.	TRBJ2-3	TGTGCCACGTCCGGGGAGCCCACAGATACGCAGTATTTT	CATSGEPTDTQYF
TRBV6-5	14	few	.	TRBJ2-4	TGTGCCAGCAGTTACGGGACCGTTCGAAACATTCAGTACTTC	CASSYGTVRNIQYF
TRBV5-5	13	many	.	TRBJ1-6	TGTGCCAGCAGCCCGGACAGATATTCACCCCTCCACTTT	CASSPDRYSPLHF
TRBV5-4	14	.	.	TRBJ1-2	TGTGCCAGCAGCCTGCGGGGGGCGGACTATGGCTACACCTTC	CASSLRGADYGYTF
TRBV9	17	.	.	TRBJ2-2	TGTGCCAGCAGCGGAGGCCTCGGGACAAGGATCACCGGGGAGCTGTTTTTT	CASSGGLGTRITGELFF
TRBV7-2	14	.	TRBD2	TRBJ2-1	TGTGCCAGCAGCCGTAGCGGGGGGGCCGATGAGCAGTTCTTC	CASSRSGGADEQFF
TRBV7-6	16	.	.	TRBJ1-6	TGTGCCAGCAGCTTAGAGGCCCTGGAGGGAAATTCACCCCTCCACTTT	CASSLEALEGNSPLHF
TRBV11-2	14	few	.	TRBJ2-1	TGTGCCAGCAGCTCGGTACAGGGGAGGAATGAGCAGTTCTTC	CASSSVQGRNEQFF
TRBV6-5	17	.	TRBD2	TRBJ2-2	TGTGCCAGCATTCCGGGACTAGCGGACTTAAACACCGGGGAGCTGTTTTTT	CASIPGLADLNTGELFF
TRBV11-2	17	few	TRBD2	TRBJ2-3	TGTGCCAGCAGCGCCCGACTAGCGGGGGGGCAGGGAGATACGCAGTATTTT	CASSARLAGGQGDTQYF
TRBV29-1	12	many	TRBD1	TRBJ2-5	TGCAGCGTCGGAGGACAGGGACAGACCCAGTACTTC	CSVGGQGQTQYF
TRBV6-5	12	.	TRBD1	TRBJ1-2	TGTGCCAGCAGTCACAGGGGGCACGGCTACACCTTC	CASSHRGHGYTF
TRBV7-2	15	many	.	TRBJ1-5	TGTGCCAGCAGCTTATACTGGATGGGGAATCAGCCCCAGCATTTT	CASSLYWMGNQPQHF
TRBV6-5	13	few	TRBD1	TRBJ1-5	TGTGCCAGCAGTTCAGCCGGGACAGGACTCCAGCATTTT	CASSSAGTGLQHF
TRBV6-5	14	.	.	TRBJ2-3	TGTGCCAGCAGTTACAAGCAGCTCACAGATACGCAGTATTTT	CASSYKQLTDTQYF
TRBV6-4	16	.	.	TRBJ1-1	TGTGCCAGCAGTGACTCCGGGGGCAAGGGTATAGGTGAAGCTTTCTTT	CASSDSGGKGIGEAFF
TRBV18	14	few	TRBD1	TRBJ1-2	TGTGCCAGCTCACCCAGAGACAGGGACTATGGCTACACCTTC	CASSPRDRDYGYTF
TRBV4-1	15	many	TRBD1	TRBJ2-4	TGCGCCAGCAGCCAAGATCGGGACAGGGGAAACATTCAGTACTTC	CASSQDRDRGNIQYF
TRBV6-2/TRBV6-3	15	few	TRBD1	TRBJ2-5	TGTGCCAGCAGTCCAGGGGGTCGGATCCAAGAGACCCAGTACTTC	CASSPGGRIQETQYF
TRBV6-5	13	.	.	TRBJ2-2	TGTGCTATCGTGGACAGGAACACCGGGGAGCTGTTTTTT	CAIVDRNTGELFF
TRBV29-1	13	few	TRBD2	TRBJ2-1	TGCAGCGCAGCCGGACTAGCCGAAAATGAGCAGTTCTTC	CSAAGLAENEQFF
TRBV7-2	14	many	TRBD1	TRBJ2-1	TGTGCCAGCAGCTTCCGACAGGGCGGGAATGAGCAGTTCTTC	CASSFRQGGNEQFF
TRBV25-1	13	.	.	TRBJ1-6	TGTGCCAGCAGCAACCAGGGAAATTCACCCCTCCACTTT	CASSNQGNSPLHF
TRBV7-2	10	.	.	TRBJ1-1	TGTGCCTCGAGCAGGAGGGAGGCTTTCTTT	CASSRREAFF
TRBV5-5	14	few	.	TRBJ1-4	TGTGCCAGCAGCTTTCCGTGGGGATATGAAAAACTGTTTTTT	CASSFPWGYEKLFF
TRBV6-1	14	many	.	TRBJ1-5	TGTGCCAGCAGTGAGATTGGCCCAAATCAGCCCCAGCATTTT	CASSEIGPNQPQHF
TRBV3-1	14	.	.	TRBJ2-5	TGTGCCAGCAGCCAGGGAGCGGGTTGGGAGACCCAGTACTTC	CASSQGAGWETQYF
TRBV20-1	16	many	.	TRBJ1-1	TGCAGTGCTAGACGGCTGGGCAGGGCGTTTGGAACTGAAGCTTTCTTT	CSARRLGRAFGTEAFF
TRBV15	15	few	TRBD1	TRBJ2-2	TGTGCCACCAGCAGACCGAGGACAGGGACCGGGGAGCTGTTTTTT	CATSRPRTGTGELFF
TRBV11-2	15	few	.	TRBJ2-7	TGTGCCAGCAGCCCCCTAGGGGCCAAAGACTACGAGCAGTACTTC	CASSPLGAKDYEQYF
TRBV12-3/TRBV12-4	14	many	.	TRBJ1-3	TGTGCCAGCAGCGACAGCTCGCCTGGAAACACCATATATTTT	CASSDSSPGNTIYF
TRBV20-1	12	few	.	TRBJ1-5	TGCAGTGCCAGGGACGTCGTCGAGCCCCAGCATTTT	CSARDVVEPQHF
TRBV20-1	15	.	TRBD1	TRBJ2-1	TGCAGTGCCATCCCCGGGACAGGGGGCCTTAATGAGCAGTTCTTC	CSAIPGTGGLNEQFF
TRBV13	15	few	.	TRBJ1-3	TGTGCCAGCAGCTTAGGCCGGACAGCCCGGGACACCATATATTTT	CASSLGRTARDTIYF
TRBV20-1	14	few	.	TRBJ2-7	TGCAGTGCTAGATCTATGGACGGCATCTACGAGCAGTACTTC	CSARSMDGIYEQYF
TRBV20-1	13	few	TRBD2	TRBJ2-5	TGCAGTGCTAGAGTGGCTAGCGGGGAGACCCAGTACTTC	CSARVASGETQYF
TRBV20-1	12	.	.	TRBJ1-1	TGCAGTGCCGGAGTCGGGGGCACTGAAGCTTTCTTT	CSAGVGGTEAFF
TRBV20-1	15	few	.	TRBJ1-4	TGCAGTGCCAATACGGAGGTTGCAACTAATGAAAAACTGTTTTTT	CSANTEVATNEKLFF
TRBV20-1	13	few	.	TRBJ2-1	TGCAGTGCGCGCCGGGCCCCGTACAATGAGCAGTTCTTC	CSARRAPYNEQFF
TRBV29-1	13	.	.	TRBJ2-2	TGCAGCGTTTCTAGCTTACACACCGGGGAGCTGTTTTTT	CSVSSLHTGELFF
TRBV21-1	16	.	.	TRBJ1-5	TGTGCCAGCTCCCAACCTCCTGGACTGAGCGGAGGGCCCCAGCATTTT	CASSQPPGLSGGPQHF
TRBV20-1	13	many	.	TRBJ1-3	TGCAGTGCTAGCAACCCGACTGGAAACACCATATATTTT	CSASNPTGNTIYF
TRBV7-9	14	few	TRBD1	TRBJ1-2	TGTGCCAGCAGCTCATGGACAGGGGGGAATGGCTACACCTTC	CASSSWTGGNGYTF
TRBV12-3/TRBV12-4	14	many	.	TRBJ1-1	TGTGCCAGCAGTTTCCCCCCGGGGAACACTGAAGCTTTCTTT	CASSFPPGNTEAFF
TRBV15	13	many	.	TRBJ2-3	TGTGCCACCAGGGAATGGTCCACAGATACGCAGTATTTT	CATREWSTDTQYF
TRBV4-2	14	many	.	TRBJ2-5	TGTGCCAGCAGCCAAGATCCGGGGCCTGGGACCCAGTACTTC	CASSQDPGPGTQYF